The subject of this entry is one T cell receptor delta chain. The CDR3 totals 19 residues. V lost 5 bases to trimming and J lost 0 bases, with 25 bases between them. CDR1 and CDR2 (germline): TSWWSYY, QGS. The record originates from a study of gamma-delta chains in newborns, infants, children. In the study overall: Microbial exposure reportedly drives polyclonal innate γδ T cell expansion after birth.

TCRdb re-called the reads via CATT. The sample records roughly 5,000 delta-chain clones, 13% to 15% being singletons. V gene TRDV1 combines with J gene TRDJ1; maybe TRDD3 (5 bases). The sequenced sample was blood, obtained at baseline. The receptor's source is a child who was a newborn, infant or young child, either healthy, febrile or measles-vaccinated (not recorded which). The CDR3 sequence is CALGLARGILSPHTDKLIF. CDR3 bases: TGTGCTCTTGGGCTAGCAAGAGGGATTCTTTCCCCACACACCGATAAACTCATCTTT.